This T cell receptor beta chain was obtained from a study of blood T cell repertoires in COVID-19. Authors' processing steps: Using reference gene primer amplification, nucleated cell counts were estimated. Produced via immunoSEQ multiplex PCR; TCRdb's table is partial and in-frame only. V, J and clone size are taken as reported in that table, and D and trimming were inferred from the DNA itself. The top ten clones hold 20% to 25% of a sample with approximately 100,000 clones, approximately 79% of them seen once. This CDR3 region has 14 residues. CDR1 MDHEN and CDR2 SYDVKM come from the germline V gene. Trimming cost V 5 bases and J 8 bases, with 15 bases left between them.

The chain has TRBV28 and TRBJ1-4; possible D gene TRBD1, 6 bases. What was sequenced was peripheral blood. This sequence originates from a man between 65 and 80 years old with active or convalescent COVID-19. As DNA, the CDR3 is TGTGCCAGCAGTGCTTACAGGGACGGAGAAAAACTGTTTTTT. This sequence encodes CASSAYRDGEKLFF. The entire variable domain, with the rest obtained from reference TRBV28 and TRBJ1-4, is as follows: DVKVTQSSRYLVKRTGEKVFLECVQDMDHENMFWYRQDPGLGLRLIYFSYDVKMKEKGDIPEGYSVSREKKERFSLILESASTNQTSMYLCASSAYRDGEKLFFGSGTQLSVL.